The 8 T cell receptor beta chains presented below share a single source sample, sequenced in a study of Ad26.COV2.S vaccination and SARS-CoV-2 variants. The treatment denotes: around 19 received Ad26.COV2.S at low or high dose, single or two shots; several received placebo; per-sample allocation not given. On day 63 after the first injection, vaccine and placebo recipients gave samples. Using immunoSEQ multiplex PCR, the repertoire was profiled, and TCRdb retains in-frame clones only, with some absent. The sample shows some 450,000 clones, 80% to 95% of them seen only once. The sequences come from peripheral blood, collected in a trial of Ad26.COV2.S vaccine versus placebo. These receptors were obtained from a person between 18 and 65 years old who received the Ad26.COV2.S COVID-19 vaccine or a placebo.

J is TRBJ2-2 and V is TRBV10-2; possibly TRBD2 for D (7 bases). This CDR3 is 15 amino acids long. Germline V gene lookup returns CDR1 WSHSY and CDR2 SAAADI. The V end lost 2 bases, the J end lost 7 bases, and 14 bases lay between the germline ends. The CDR3 loop is CASSEPGGRNGELFF. The CDR3 DNA follows: TGCGCCAGCAGTGAGCCCGGGGGGCGTAACGGGGAGCTGTTTTTT.

The gene calls are TRBV5-1 and TRBJ2-1, with TRBD2 matching over 7 bases. Looked up from germline, CDR1 is SGHRS and CDR2 is YFSETQ. The CDR3 totals 16 residues. The ends lost 0 bases at V and 8 bases at J; junction bases unmatched: 11. The CDR3 DNA reads as TGCGCCAGCAGCTTGGGAGGCGGCGGGAGAGGCGATGAGCAGTTCTTC. It is translated as CASSLGGGGRGDEQFF. The whole variable domain, filled in from reference TRBV5-1 and TRBJ2-1, reads KAGVTQTPRYLIKTRGQQVTLSCSPISGHRSVSWYQQTPGQGLQFLFEYFSETQRNKGNFPGRFSGRQFSNSRSEMNVSTLELGDSALYLCASSLGGGGRGDEQFFGPGTRLTVL.

The chain joins TRBV9 to TRBJ2-7; D is undetermined. This CDR3 is 14 amino acids long. Trimming took 4 bases from V and 7 from J, leaving 18 bases between them. The germline CDR1 and CDR2 sequences are SGDLS and YYNGEE. Written as DNA, the CDR3 is TGTGCCAGCAGCCCGGTTTCGGCCCTGGGTGAGCAGTACTTC. It encodes CASSPVSALGEQYF.

The chain employs TRBV20-1 and TRBJ1-6; the D gene is possibly TRBD1 (5 bases). CDR3 length: 11 residues. Per germline, CDR1 DFQATT and CDR2 SNEGSKA (reference sequence). Between the trimmed V and J ends, which lost 0 bases and 19 bases, there was a span of 13 bases. CDR3 DNA sequence: TGCAGTGCTAGAGACGGGGGTTTTTTTCACTTT. Encoded protein: CSARDGGFFHF.

This CDR3 is CASSFSGRPDTQYF. CDR3 sequence (DNA): TGTGCCAGCAGCTTTAGCGGGAGACCAGATACGCAGTATTTT. This rearrangement joins TRBV5-4 to TRBJ2-3, with TRBD2 matching 9 bases. Trimming took 2 bases from V and 4 from J; bases not matched to a gene: 2. This CDR3 contains 14 residues. Germline V gene data show CDR1 as SGHNT and CDR2 as YYREEE (reference sequence).

The chain employs TRBV5-1 and TRBJ2-7; the match to TRBD1 covers 7 bases. This CDR3 spans 15 amino acids. V was pared by 0 bases and J by 2 bases, with 5 bases of the junction left unmatched. Germline CDR1 and CDR2: SGHRS and YFSETQ. Here the CDR3 reads CASSLAAGGTYEQYF. DNA of the CDR3: TGCGCCAGCAGCTTGGCAGCAGGGGGAACCTACGAGCAGTACTTC.

The chain has TRBV3-1 (or the pseudogene TRBV3-2) and TRBJ1-2, with D uncertain. Germline-derived CDR1 and CDR2 are LGHDT and YNNKEL (reference sequence). The CDR3 runs 11 residues. Trimming shortened V by 0 bases and J by 13 bases, and 9 bases separated the two germline ends. CDR3 sequence: CASSQEGFCTF. In DNA, the CDR3 is TGTGCCAGCAGCCAAGAAGGGTTCTGCACCTTC.

In this sample, this clone turned up once. V and J are TRBV6-5 and TRBJ2-7, with 8 bases fitting TRBD1. CDR3 size: 13 residues. V shed 6 bases and J 5 bases; nucleotides not matched to a gene: 6. Germline CDR1 MNHEY, CDR2 SVGAGI. CDR3 in amino acids: CASSYTRGHEQYF. CDR3 DNA: TGTGCCAGCAGCTACACCAGGGGGCACGAGCAGTACTTC.